The clone carrying this T cell receptor (beta chain) was picked up a small number of times. The record originates from a study of metastatic and nonmetastatic thyroid tumors. Germline V lookup: CDR1 ENHRY, CDR2 SYGVKD. Trimming at V came to 6 bases and at J to 8 bases, leaving 15 bases not matched to a gene. This CDR3 has 16 amino acids. TCRdb redid the clone calls on the PCR reads using MiXCR. The sample yields under 55,000 clones, approximately 17% seen once. Ahead of thyroid surgery, no patient had received treatment of any kind. This sequence was found in a female donor with papillary thyroid cancer or a benign thyroid nodule (not recorded which). Some clones in this sample may be carry-over from other donors' samples. The genes are TRBV10-3 and TRBJ2-1; 8 bases map to TRBD1. Sequenced input: blood. The CDR3 loop is CAISALGQGARDEQFF. Here the CDR3 DNA reads TGTGCCATCAGCGCCTTAGGGCAGGGGGCGCGAGATGAGCAGTTCTTC.